This T cell receptor (beta chain) was profiled in a study of cytotoxic CD8 clonotypes in ibrutinib-treated CLL. Points from the study as a whole: A difference in sampling times existed between sustained-remission and progressing patients. Treatment saw public clonotypes, which were uncommon, either contract or stay stable. Increased clonality at ibrutinib response gave way to a return toward baseline at progression.

TCRdb's copy holds only in-frame clones and misses some; the assay was immunoSEQ multiplex PCR. The sample holds over 150,000 clones; 70% to 85% are singletons and the top ten take approximately 2%. In its sample, this clone was seen once. The antigen is not known. Sequenced material: PBMCs, taken after 12 months of ibrutinib treatment. The sequence derives from a human donor with chronic lymphocytic leukemia.

The CDR3 here is CASSKSRGSGTGELFF. DNA for the CDR3: TGTGCCAGCAGCAAATCGCGGGGGTCCGGAACCGGGGAGCTGTTTTTT. V is TRBV7-7 and J is TRBJ2-2; TRBD2 matches at 7 bases. V shed 5 bases and J 5 bases; nucleotides not matched to a gene: 11. Germline V CDR1 and CDR2: SSHAT, FNYEAQ (reference sequence). CDR3 length: 16 amino acids.